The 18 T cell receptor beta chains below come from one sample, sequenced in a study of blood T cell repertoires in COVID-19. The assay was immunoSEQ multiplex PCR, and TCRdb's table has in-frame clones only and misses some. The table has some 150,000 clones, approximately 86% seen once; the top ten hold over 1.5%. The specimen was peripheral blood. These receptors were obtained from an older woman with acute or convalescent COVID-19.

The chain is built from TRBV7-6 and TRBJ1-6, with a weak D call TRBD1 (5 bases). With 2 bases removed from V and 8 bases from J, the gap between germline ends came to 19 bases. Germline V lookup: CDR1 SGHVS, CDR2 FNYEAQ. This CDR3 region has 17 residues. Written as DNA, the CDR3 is TGTGCCAGCAGCTTAATGGGCTTTCCAGGGATTGATTCACCCCTCCACTTT. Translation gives CASSLMGFPGIDSPLHF.

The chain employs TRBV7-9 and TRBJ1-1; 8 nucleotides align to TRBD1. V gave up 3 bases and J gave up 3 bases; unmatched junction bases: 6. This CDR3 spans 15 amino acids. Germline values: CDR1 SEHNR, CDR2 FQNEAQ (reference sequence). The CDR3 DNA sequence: TGTGCCAGCAGCTTCGGACAGGGAGCGGACACTGAAGCTTTCTTT. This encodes CASSFGQGADTEAFF.

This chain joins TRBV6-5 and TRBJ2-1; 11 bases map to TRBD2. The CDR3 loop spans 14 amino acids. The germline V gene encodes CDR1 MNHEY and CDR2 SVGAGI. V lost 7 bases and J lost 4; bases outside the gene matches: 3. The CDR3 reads CASKTSGGYNEQFF. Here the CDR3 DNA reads TGTGCCAGCAAAACTAGCGGGGGTTACAATGAGCAGTTCTTC.

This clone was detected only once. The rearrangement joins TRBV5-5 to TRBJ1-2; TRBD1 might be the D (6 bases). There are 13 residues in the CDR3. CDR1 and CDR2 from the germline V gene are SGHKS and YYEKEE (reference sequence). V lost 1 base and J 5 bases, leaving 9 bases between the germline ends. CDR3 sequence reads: CASSLQGIYGYTF. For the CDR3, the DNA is TGTGCCAGCAGCTTGCAGGGGATTTATGGCTACACCTTC.

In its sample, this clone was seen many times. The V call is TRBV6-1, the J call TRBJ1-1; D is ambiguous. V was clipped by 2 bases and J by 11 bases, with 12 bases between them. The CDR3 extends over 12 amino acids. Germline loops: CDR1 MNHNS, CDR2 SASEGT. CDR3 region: CASSELQLWAFF. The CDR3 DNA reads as TGTGCCAGCAGTGAACTTCAGTTGTGGGCTTTCTTT.

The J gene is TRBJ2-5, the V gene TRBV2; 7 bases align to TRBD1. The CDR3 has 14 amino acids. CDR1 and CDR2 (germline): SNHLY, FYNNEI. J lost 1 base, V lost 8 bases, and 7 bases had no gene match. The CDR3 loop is CASGADRAQETQYF. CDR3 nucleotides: TGTGCCAGCGGGGCCGACAGGGCCCAAGAGACCCAGTACTTC.

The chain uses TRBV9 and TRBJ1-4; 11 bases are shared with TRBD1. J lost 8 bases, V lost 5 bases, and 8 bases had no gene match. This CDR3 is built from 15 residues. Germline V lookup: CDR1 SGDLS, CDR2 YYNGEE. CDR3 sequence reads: CASSAGQGAREKLFF. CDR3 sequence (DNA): TGTGCCAGCAGTGCCGGACAGGGGGCAAGAGAAAAACTGTTTTTT.

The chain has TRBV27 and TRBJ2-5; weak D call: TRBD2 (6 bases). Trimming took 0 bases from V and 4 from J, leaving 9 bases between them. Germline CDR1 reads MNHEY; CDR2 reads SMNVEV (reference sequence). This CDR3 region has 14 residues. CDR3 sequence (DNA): TGTGCCAGCAGTTTATCCCCCGGGGGAGAGACCCAGTACTTC. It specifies CASSLSPGGETQYF.

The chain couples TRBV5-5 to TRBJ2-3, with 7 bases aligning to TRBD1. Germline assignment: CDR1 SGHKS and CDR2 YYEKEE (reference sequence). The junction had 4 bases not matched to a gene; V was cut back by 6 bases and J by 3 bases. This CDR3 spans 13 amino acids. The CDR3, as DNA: TGTGCCAGCAAGAGACAGGGAACAGATACGCAGTATTTT. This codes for CASKRQGTDTQYF.

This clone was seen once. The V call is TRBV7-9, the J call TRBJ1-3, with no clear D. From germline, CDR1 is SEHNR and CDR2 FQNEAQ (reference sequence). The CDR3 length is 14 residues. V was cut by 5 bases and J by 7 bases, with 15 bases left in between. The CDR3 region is CASSSTAAGNTIYF. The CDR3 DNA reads TGTGCCAGCAGCAGTACAGCCGCCGGTAACACCATATATTTT.

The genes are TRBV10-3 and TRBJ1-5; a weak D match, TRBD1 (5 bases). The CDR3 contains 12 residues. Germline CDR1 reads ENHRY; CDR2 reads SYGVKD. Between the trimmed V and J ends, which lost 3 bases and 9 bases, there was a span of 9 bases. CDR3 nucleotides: TGTGCCATCAGTGACCCCCAGGGGCCCCAGCATTTT. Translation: CAISDPQGPQHF.

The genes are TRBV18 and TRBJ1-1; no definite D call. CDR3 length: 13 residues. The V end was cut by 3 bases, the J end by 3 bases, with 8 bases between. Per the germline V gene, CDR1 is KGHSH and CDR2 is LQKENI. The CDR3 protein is CASSPQEDTEAFF. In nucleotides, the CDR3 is TGTGCCAGCTCACCCCAGGAAGACACTGAAGCTTTCTTT.

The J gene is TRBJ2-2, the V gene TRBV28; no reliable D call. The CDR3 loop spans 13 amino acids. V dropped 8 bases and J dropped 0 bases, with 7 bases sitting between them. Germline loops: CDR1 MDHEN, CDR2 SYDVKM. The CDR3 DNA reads TGTGCCAGCCAGACTCCGAACACCGGGGAGCTGTTTTTT. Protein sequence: CASQTPNTGELFF.

This CDR3 reads CASSALPSGGVSYNEQFF. CDR3 DNA sequence: TGTGCCAGCAGTGCACTCCCTAGCGGGGGCGTCTCCTACAATGAGCAGTTCTTC. The genes are TRBV27 and TRBJ2-1; TRBD2 matches 10 bases. In germline, CDR1 is MNHEY, CDR2 SMNVEV (reference sequence). V lost 5 bases and J lost 0; bases outside the gene matches: 10. This CDR3 comprises 18 residues.

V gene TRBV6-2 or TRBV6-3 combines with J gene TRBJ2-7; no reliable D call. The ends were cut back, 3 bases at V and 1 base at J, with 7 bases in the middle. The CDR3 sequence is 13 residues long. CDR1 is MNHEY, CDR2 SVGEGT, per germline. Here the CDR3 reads CASSYRNSYEQYF. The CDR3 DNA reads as TGTGCCAGCAGTTATAGAAATTCCTACGAGCAGTACTTC.

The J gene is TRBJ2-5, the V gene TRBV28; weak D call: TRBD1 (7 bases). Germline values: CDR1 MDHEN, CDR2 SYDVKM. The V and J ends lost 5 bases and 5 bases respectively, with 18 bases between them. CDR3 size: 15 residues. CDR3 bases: TGTGCCAGCAGTCCACCCCCGACAGGGAGGGAGACCCAGTACTTC. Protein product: CASSPPPTGRETQYF.

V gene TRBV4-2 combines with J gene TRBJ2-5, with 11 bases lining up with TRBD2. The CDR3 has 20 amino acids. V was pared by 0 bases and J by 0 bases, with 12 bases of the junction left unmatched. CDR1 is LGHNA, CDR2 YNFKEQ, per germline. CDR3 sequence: CASSQDGLAGGLEYQETQYF. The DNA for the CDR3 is TGTGCCAGCAGCCAAGATGGCCTAGCGGGGGGACTCGAGTACCAAGAGACCCAGTACTTC.

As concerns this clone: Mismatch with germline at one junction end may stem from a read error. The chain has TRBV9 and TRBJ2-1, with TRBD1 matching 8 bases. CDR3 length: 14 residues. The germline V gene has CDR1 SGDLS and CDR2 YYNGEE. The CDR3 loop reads CASSVGRTGTGPIF. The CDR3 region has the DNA TGTGCCAGCAGCGTAGGTCGAACCGGGACAGGACCGATCTTC. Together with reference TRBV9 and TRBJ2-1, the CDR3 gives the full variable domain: DSGVTQTPKHLITATGQRVTLRCSPRSGDLSVYWYQQSLDQGLQFLIQYYNGEERAKGNILERFSAQQFPDLHSELNLSSLELGDSALYFCASSVGRTGTGPIFGPGTRLTVL.